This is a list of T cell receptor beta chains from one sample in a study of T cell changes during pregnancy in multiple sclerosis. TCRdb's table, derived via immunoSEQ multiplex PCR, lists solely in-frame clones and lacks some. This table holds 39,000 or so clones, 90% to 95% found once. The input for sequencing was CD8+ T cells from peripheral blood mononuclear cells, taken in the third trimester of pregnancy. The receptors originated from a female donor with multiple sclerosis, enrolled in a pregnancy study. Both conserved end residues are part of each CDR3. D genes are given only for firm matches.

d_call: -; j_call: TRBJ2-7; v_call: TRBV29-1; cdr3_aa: CSAGAGRGHYEQYF
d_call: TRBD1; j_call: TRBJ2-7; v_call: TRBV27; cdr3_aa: CASSFTGGGTGVREQYF
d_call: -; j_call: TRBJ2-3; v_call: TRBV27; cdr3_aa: CASGRGSTDTQYF
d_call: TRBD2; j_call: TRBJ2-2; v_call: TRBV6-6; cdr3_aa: CASAGLAGAGELFF
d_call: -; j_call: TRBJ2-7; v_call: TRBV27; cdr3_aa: CASSLTGNSYEQYF
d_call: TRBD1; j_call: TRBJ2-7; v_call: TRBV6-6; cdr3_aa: CASSRTGDGDEQYF
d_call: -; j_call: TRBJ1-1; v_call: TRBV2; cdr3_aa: CASSLGQLEAFF
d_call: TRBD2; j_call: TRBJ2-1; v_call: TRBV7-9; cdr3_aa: CASRSGGANEQFF
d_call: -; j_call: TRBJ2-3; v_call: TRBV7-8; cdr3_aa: CASSLRQGPSGEQYF
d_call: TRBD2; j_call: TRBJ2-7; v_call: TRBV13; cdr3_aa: CASSLFSSGREGQYF
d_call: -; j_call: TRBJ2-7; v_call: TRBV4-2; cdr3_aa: CASSQEAGFGEQYF
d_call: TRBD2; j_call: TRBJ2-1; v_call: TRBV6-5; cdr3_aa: CASSYGLAGDDEQFF
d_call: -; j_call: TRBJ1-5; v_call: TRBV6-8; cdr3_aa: CASKGEYSNQPQHF
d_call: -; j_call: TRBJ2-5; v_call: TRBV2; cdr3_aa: CASRIAGIQETQYF
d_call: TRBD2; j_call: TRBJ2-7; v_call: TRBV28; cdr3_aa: CASNPPSGTSSYEQYF
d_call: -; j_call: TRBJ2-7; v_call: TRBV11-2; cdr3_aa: CASSYEAYEQYF
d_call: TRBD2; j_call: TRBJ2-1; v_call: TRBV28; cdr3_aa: CASSPWTSGRTFPSNEQFF
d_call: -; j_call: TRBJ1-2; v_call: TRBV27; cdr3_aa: CASSLSRGTPGEGYTF
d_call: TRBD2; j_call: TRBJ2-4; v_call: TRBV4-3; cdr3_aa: CASSGEVAGGPKNIQYF
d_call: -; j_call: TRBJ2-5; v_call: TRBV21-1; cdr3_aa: CASSGRGGRGETQYF
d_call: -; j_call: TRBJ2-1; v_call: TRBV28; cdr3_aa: CASSRLPDSYNEQFF
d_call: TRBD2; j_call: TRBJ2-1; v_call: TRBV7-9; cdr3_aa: CASSPGTSVSSYNEQFF
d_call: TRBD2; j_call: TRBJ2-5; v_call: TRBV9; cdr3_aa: CASSVALAGGRETQYF
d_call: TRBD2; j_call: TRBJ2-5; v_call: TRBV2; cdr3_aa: CASRRHFPGTNNEETQYF
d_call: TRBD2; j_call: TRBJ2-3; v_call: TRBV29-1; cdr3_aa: CSVTSGRTDTQYF
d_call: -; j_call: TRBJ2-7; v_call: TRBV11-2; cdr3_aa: CASSLSGQSYEQYF
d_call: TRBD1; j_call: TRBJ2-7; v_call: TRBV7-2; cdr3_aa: CASSLGPGQGAQEQYF
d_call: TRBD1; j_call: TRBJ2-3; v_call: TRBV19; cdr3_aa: CASSTDRVPDTQYF
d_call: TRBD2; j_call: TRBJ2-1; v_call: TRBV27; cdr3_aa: CASSNLAGVSDEQFF
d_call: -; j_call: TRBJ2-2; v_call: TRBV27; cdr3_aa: CASRSDWLGELFF
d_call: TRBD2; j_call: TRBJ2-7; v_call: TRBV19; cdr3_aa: CASSGGVEQYF
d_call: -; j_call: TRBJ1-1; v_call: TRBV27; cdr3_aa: CASSLAGTPNTEAFF
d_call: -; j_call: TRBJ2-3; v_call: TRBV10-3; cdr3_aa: CAISEEGVDTQYF
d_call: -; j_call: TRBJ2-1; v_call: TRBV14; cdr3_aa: CASSQVPGNNEQFF
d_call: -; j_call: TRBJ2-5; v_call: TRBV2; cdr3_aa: CASSGQATRFQETQYF
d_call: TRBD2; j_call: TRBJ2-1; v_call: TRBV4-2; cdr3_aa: CASSQVRLAGVYNEQFF
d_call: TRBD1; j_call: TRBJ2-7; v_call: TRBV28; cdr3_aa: CASSLGGTGWGEQYF
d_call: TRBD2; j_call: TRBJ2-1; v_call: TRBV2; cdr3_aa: CASGASGSNNEQFF
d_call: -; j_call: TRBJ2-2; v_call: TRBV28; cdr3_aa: CASRDRPPSGTGELFF